These 10 T cell receptor beta chains were all obtained from the same sample, sequenced in a study of type 1 and type 2 diabetes patients. Amplification started from genomic DNA. Amplification of the beta chain CDR3 used 30 forward and 13 reverse multiplex primers. TCRdb passed the multiplex PCR reads through MiXCR, listing each CDR3 protein once. The sample yields 250,000 or so distinct CDR3 sequences, around 47% seen once. Sequenced material: peripheral blood mononuclear cells (PBMCs). The source of these receptors is a man between 18 and 29 years old with type 2 diabetes.

The chain employs TRBV24-1 and TRBJ2-2; D may be TRBD1 (5 bases). The V gene lost 3 bases and the J gene lost 0 bases, with 16 bases spanning the gap. The CDR3 contains 18 residues. The germline V gene encodes CDR1 KGHDR and CDR2 SFDVKD. The DNA of the CDR3 is TGTGCCACCAGTGATATCTCCTGGGCAGGGACGAACACCGGGGAGCTGTTTTTT. Its protein is CATSDISWAGTNTGELFF.

The chain recombines TRBV5-8 with TRBJ1-1; maybe TRBD1 (5 bases). Germline loops: CDR1 SGHTS, CDR2 YDEGEE. Between the trimmed V and J ends, which lost 1 base and 4 bases, there was a span of 14 bases. This CDR3 comprises 15 residues. The CDR3 reads CASSLSGGWVTEAFF. In DNA, the CDR3 is TGTGCCAGCAGCTTGTCTGGGGGTTGGGTCACTGAAGCTTTCTTT.

V usage is TRBV19 and J usage is TRBJ1-6; D may be TRBD1 (5 bases). The CDR3 runs to 14 residues. From germline, CDR1 is LNHDA and CDR2 SQIVND (reference sequence). V lost 3 bases and J 8 bases, leaving 11 bases between the germline ends. CDR3 protein: CASSIGTADSPLHF. The DNA for the CDR3 is TGTGCCAGTAGTATTGGGACGGCAGATTCACCCCTCCACTTT.

The chain is built from TRBV29-1 and TRBJ2-3; D tentatively fits TRBD1 or TRBD2 (5 bases each). Trimming cost V 6 bases and J 5 bases, with 12 bases left between them. Germline assignment: CDR1 SQVTM and CDR2 ANQGSEA. The CDR3 covers 12 residues. CDR3 loop: CSVVGTEDTQYF. In DNA, the CDR3 is TGCAGCGTAGTCGGGACCGAAGATACGCAGTATTTT.

This clonotype was counted between two and nine times. The rearrangement uses TRBV7-3 and TRBJ1-2; maybe TRBD1 (5 bases). V shed 0 bases and J shed 5 bases, with 10 bases lying between them. There are 14 residues in the CDR3. Germline V gene data show CDR1 as SGHTA and CDR2 as FQGTGA. CDR3 in amino acids: CASSLTRDLYGYTF. CDR3 sequence (DNA): TGTGCCAGCAGCTTAACTCGGGACCTATATGGCTACACCTTC.

V usage is TRBV7-2 and J usage is TRBJ2-7; D is possibly TRBD2 (6 bases). CDR1 is SGHTA, CDR2 FQGNSA, per germline. This CDR3 has 14 residues. Trimming pared 3 bases from V and 3 bases from J, leaving 12 bases between. The CDR3 DNA follows: TGTGCCAGCAGCTTGGGAGGCCAGGTCTACGAGCAGTACTTC. Encoded protein: CASSLGGQVYEQYF.

This clonotype was recorded once. The V and J genes are TRBV27 and TRBJ2-1; possibly TRBD2 for D (6 bases). CDR1 MNHEY and CDR2 SMNVEV come from the germline V gene (reference sequence). V lost 9 bases, J lost 7 bases, and 13 bases lay in between. The CDR3 has 12 amino acids. CDR3 loop: CASSGVWNEQFF. DNA of the CDR3: TGTGCCAGTAGCGGTGTATGGAATGAGCAGTTCTTC.

The genes are TRBV19 and TRBJ2-7; D is uncertain. This CDR3 spans 14 amino acids. The germline V gene has CDR1 LNHDA and CDR2 SQIVND (reference sequence). The V gene lost 3 bases and the J gene lost 3 bases, with 12 bases spanning the gap. The CDR3 DNA reads as TGTGCCAGTAGTATGAGCCAGAGGAACTACGAGCAGTACTTC. The encoded protein is CASSMSQRNYEQYF.

A few counts support this clonotype. The V gene is TRBV29-1, the J gene TRBJ2-1, with 8 bases aligning to TRBD2. Germline V gives CDR1 SQVTM, CDR2 ANQGSEA. J was trimmed by 3 bases and V by 3 bases; bases with no gene match: 7. The CDR3 loop spans 15 amino acids. The CDR3 bases are TGCAGCGTTGAGGGGGAGCGGGAGAACTACAATGAGCAGTTCTTC. Its protein product is CSVEGERENYNEQFF.

The J gene is TRBJ2-3, the V gene TRBV15, with 7 bases aligning to TRBD2. The CDR3 consists of 15 residues. After removal of 3 bases from V and 2 bases from J, the junction contained 5 bases not matched to a gene. CDR1 LNHNV and CDR2 YYDKDF come from the germline V gene (reference sequence). CDR3 protein: CATSSSGLDTDTQYF. The CDR3 bases are TGTGCCACCAGCAGTTCCGGACTAGACACAGATACGCAGTATTTT.